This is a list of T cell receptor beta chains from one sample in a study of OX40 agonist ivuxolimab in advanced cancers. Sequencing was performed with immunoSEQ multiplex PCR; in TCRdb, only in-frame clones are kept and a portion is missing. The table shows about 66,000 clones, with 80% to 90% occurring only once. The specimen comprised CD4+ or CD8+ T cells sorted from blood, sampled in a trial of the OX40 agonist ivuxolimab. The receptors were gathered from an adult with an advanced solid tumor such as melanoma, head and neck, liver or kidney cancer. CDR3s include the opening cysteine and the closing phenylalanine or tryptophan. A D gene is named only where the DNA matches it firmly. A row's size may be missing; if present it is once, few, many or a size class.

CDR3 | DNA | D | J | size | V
CASSSTGGQETQYF | TGTGCCAGCAGCTCGACAGGAGGCCAAGAGACCCAGTACTTC | NA | TRBJ2-5 | NA | TRBV5-5
CASSFNPRGETQYF | TGCGCCAGCAGCTTTAACCCGAGGGGTGAGACCCAGTACTTC | NA | TRBJ2-5 | once | TRBV5-1
CASRWGTGGEETQYF | TGTGCCAGCAGGTGGGGGACAGGGGGCGAAGAGACCCAGTACTTC | TRBD1 | TRBJ2-5 | NA | TRBV7-9
CASSFTSRSTDTQYF | TGTGCCAGCAGTTTCACTAGCCGCAGCACAGATACGCAGTATTTT | NA | TRBJ2-3 | NA | TRBV27
CASSLSSTNYGYTF | TGTGCCAGCAGCTTGTCTTCCACTAACTATGGCTACACCTTC | NA | TRBJ1-2 | NA | TRBV5-6
CASSLAPSLVAGELFF | TGTGCCAGCAGCTTAGCGCCGTCGTTGGTGGCCGGGGAGCTGTTTTTT | NA | TRBJ2-2 | once | TRBV7-9
CASSLQGSNQPQHF | TGTGCCAGCAGTCTACAGGGTAGCAATCAGCCCCAGCATTTT | NA | TRBJ1-5 | NA | TRBV27
CASGWDYRADTQYF | TGTGCTAGTGGTTGGGACTACCGCGCAGATACGCAGTATTTT | TRBD2 | TRBJ2-3 | NA | TRBV12-5
CASSLLPPHGPLTHGYTF | TGTGCCAGCAGTTTGCTGCCCCCACACGGACCCCTCACCCATGGCTACACCTTC | NA | TRBJ1-2 | few | TRBV27
CASSSGTFGVSEQYF | TGTGCCAGCAGTTCGGGGACGTTCGGGGTAAGCGAGCAGTACTTC | NA | TRBJ2-7 | NA | TRBV27
CASSLVNQETQYF | TGTGCCAGCAGCTTAGTCAACCAAGAGACCCAGTACTTC | NA | TRBJ2-5 | NA | TRBV7-6
CASSQSEVRGQAETQYF | TGCGCCAGCAGTCAATCTGAAGTCAGGGGGCAGGCGGAGACCCAGTACTTC | TRBD1 | TRBJ2-5 | NA | TRBV23-1
CASYRVGEKLFF | TGTGCCAGTTACAGGGTCGGGGAAAAACTGTTTTTT | NA | TRBJ1-4 | once | TRBV2
CASSLVGGIEQYF | TGTGCCAGCAGCTTAGTGGGGGGGATCGAGCAGTACTTC | TRBD2 | TRBJ2-7 | NA | TRBV7-9
CASTAGVLDEQYF | TGTGCCAGTACGGCAGGGGTTCTCGACGAGCAGTACTTC | NA | TRBJ2-7 | NA | TRBV19
CASGGLTDYEQYF | TGTGCCAGCGGAGGACTCACTGACTACGAGCAGTACTTC | NA | TRBJ2-7 | NA | TRBV27
CASTLGQASTDTQYF | TGTGCCAGCACCTTGGGACAGGCTAGCACAGATACGCAGTATTTT | TRBD1 | TRBJ2-3 | NA | TRBV7-6
CASSWRSGYNEQFF | TGTGCCAGCAGCTGGAGGAGCGGATACAATGAGCAGTTCTTC | NA | TRBJ2-1 | once | TRBV27
CASSQRPLYNEQFF | TGTGCCAGCAGCCAGCGACCCCTGTACAATGAGCAGTTCTTC | NA | TRBJ2-1 | once | TRBV14
CASSSGAYNEQFF | TGTGCCAGCAGCTCAGGGGCCTACAATGAGCAGTTCTTC | NA | TRBJ2-1 | NA | TRBV7-2
CASSFAGVVSYEQYF | TGTGCCAGCAGTTTCGCAGGCGTAGTGTCCTACGAGCAGTACTTC | NA | TRBJ2-7 | NA | TRBV27
CASSVRTSGNEQFF | TGTGCCAGCAGCGTACGGACTAGCGGGAATGAGCAGTTCTTC | TRBD2 | TRBJ2-1 | NA | TRBV9
CASSPLGTGRSYEQYF | TGTGCCAGCAGTCCCCTCGGGACAGGCCGCTCCTACGAGCAGTACTTC | TRBD1 | TRBJ2-7 | NA | TRBV27
CASSSPRVNTEAFF | TGTGCCAGTAGTTCCCCCCGCGTGAACACTGAAGCTTTCTTT | NA | TRBJ1-1 | NA | TRBV19
CASSGNINYGYTF | TGTGCCAGCAGTGGAAATATTAACTATGGCTACACCTTC | NA | TRBJ1-2 | NA | TRBV2
CASSLNRVGAYEQYF | TGTGCCAGCTCACTAAACAGGGTAGGGGCCTACGAGCAGTACTTC | NA | TRBJ2-7 | NA | TRBV18
CASSYSRGLGEQYF | TGTGCCAGCAGTTACTCGAGGGGATTGGGCGAGCAGTACTTC | NA | TRBJ2-7 | NA | TRBV6-5
CASVRGPTEAFF | TGTGCCAGCGTAAGGGGGCCCACTGAAGCTTTCTTT | TRBD1 | TRBJ1-1 | NA | TRBV28
CASLGQGRQFF | TGTGCCAGCCTAGGACAGGGGAGGCAGTTCTTC | TRBD1 | TRBJ2-1 | NA | TRBV2
CASSLVGGAYNEQFF | TGCGCCAGCAGCTTGGTCGGGGGGGCCTACAATGAGCAGTTCTTC | TRBD2 | TRBJ2-1 | NA | TRBV5-1
CASSQAVWGSYEQYF | TGCGCCAGCAGCCAAGCGGTGTGGGGTTCCTACGAGCAGTACTTC | NA | TRBJ2-7 | NA | TRBV4-1
CASRPTGTLAEAFF | TGTGCCAGCAGGCCTACTGGGACTCTCGCTGAAGCTTTCTTT | NA | TRBJ1-1 | NA | TRBV6-5
CASSPRTETSSYEQYF | TGTGCCAGCTCACCTCGGACAGAAACAAGCTCCTACGAGCAGTACTTC | NA | TRBJ2-7 | few | TRBV18
CASSQVGRGSYEQYF | TGCGCCAGCAGCCAAGTGGGCCGCGGCTCCTACGAGCAGTACTTC | NA | TRBJ2-7 | NA | TRBV4-1
CASSPPYTGDTGELFF | TGTGCCAGCAGTCCTCCCTACACAGGGGACACCGGGGAGCTGTTTTTT | TRBD1 | TRBJ2-2 | NA | TRBV27
CASSWGISNTDTQYF | TGCGCCAGCAGCTGGGGGATTTCAAACACAGATACGCAGTATTTT | NA | TRBJ2-3 | NA | TRBV5-1
CASSFREEQFF | TGTGCCAGCAGTTTTCGCGAGGAGCAGTTCTTC | NA | TRBJ2-1 | once | TRBV28
CASSFGVDTEAFF | TGTGCCAGCAGCTTTGGTGTGGACACTGAAGCTTTCTTT | NA | TRBJ1-1 | NA | TRBV13
CASSASSGTELFF | TGTGCCAGCAGCGCCTCCTCCGGGACGGAACTGTTTTTT | NA | TRBJ1-4 | NA | TRBV9
CASSSRERGEQYF | TGTGCCAGCAGCTCTCGAGAAAGGGGCGAGCAGTACTTC | NA | TRBJ2-7 | NA | TRBV5-6
CSVNSGQGGSKNIQYF | TGCAGCGTTAATTCCGGACAGGGCGGATCCAAAAACATTCAGTACTTC | TRBD1 | TRBJ2-4 | NA | TRBV29-1
CAISARDGQGDTEAFF | TGTGCCATCAGTGCCCGAGACGGACAGGGGGACACTGAAGCTTTCTTT | TRBD1 | TRBJ1-1 | NA | TRBV10-3
CASSHTPRVSAQYF | TGTGCCAGCAGCCATACCCCCCGGGTGTCCGCGCAGTATTTT | NA | TRBJ2-3 | NA | TRBV5-6
CASRRLAGGQETQYF | TGTGCCAGTAGGCGACTAGCGGGGGGGCAAGAGACCCAGTACTTC | TRBD2 | TRBJ2-5 | NA | TRBV11-2
CASSRGYNEQFF | TGCGCCAGCAGCCGGGGGTACAATGAGCAGTTCTTC | NA | TRBJ2-1 | NA | TRBV4-1
CASSPLSGERLQYF | TGTGCCAGCAGTCCCCTGAGCGGGGAAAGACTTCAGTACTTC | TRBD2 | TRBJ2-7 | NA | TRBV27
CASSPGGRMTSGVYEQYF | TGTGCCAGCAGCCCGGGAGGACGGATGACTAGCGGGGTGTACGAGCAGTACTTC | TRBD2 | TRBJ2-7 | NA | TRBV9
CASSLGEREAFF | TGTGCCAGCAGCTTGGGCGAGCGTGAAGCTTTCTTT | NA | TRBJ1-1 | NA | TRBV7-9
CASSPGGDEQFF | TGTGCCAGCAGCCCAGGGGGGGATGAGCAGTTCTTC | NA | TRBJ2-1 | NA | TRBV7-9
CAINLRQGEVYEQYF | TGTGCCATCAACCTTCGACAGGGGGAGGTCTACGAGCAGTACTTC | TRBD1 | TRBJ2-7 | once | TRBV10-3
CASSLDWGNDEQYF | TGCGCCAGCAGCTTGGATTGGGGAAACGACGAGCAGTACTTC | NA | TRBJ2-7 | NA | TRBV5-1
CASNPYEYQETQYF | TGTGCCAGCAACCCCTATGAGTACCAAGAGACCCAGTACTTC | NA | TRBJ2-5 | NA | TRBV28
CASWSGIDSPLHF | TGTGCCAGCTGGTCTGGGATCGATTCACCCCTCCACTTT | NA | TRBJ1-6 | NA | TRBV5-4
CASSQKREPPYEQYF | TGTGCCAGCAGCCAGAAGCGGGAGCCCCCCTACGAGCAGTACTTC | TRBD2 | TRBJ2-7 | NA | TRBV5-6
CASSPHRGRLNTEAFF | TGTGCCAGCTCACCCCACCGGGGCAGGCTGAACACTGAAGCTTTCTTT | NA | TRBJ1-1 | NA | TRBV18
CASSPDSYNEQFF | TGTGCCAGCAGCCCGGACAGCTACAATGAGCAGTTCTTC | NA | TRBJ2-1 | once | TRBV7-9
CASGAGDGISYEQYF | TGTGCCAGCGGAGCAGGGGATGGGATCTCCTACGAGCAGTACTTC | NA | TRBJ2-7 | NA | TRBV27
CASSLLNPDTEAFF | TGTGCCAGCAGTCTGTTAAATCCGGACACTGAAGCTTTCTTT | NA | TRBJ1-1 | NA | TRBV6-6
CATSRGLAGTYKQYF | TGTGCCACCAGCAGAGGACTAGCGGGAACCTACAAGCAGTACTTC | TRBD2 | TRBJ2-7 | NA | TRBV15